The source of this TCR beta chain is a study of T cell repertoires in aging, cancer and after chemotherapy. Background on the study: Clear clonal overlap appeared across healthy donor samples taken over several months to years.

J gave up 2 bases and V 6 bases, and 12 bases lay outside the gene matches. CDR3 length: 15 amino acids. Per germline, CDR1 SQVTM and CDR2 ANQGSEA. Study-level findings and limits: Age-matched healthy donors had significantly more diverse, less clonal blood TCR repertoires than untreated cancer patients.

With regard to this clonotype: Its antigen is as yet unknown.

Amplification of TCR beta used genomic DNA extracted from peripheral blood. A mixed TRB-A/B primer pool amplified rearranged TRB by multiplex touch-down PCR. A single record per CDR3 protein comes from TCRdb applying MiXCR to the multiplex PCR reads. The data contain about 5,700 distinct CDR3 sequences, about two fifths of them singletons. The sample taken for sequencing was blood. This clonotype was obtained from a human donor in good health. The V and J genes are TRBV29-1 and TRBJ2-7, with 8 bases aligning to TRBD1. The CDR3 region is CSVGGETGAPYEQYF. CDR3 DNA: TGCAGCGTGGGGGGCGAGACAGGGGCACCCTACGAGCAGTACTTC.